Detailed here is one TCR beta chain. The antigen is undetermined. Documented time point: pre-treatment baseline. The sample is drawn from a study of blood T cell dynamics during melanoma immunotherapy. Notes on the study in general: Unlike progressors, later disease-control patients had W3 repertoires gaining clonality or diversity.

In germline, CDR1 is SGHRS, CDR2 YFSETQ. The CDR3 has 13 amino acids. Trimming took off 2 bases at V and 5 bases at J, with 10 bases between the two ends. The table came from immunoSEQ multiplex PCR; TCRdb's copy has only in-frame clones and leaves some out. The sample includes roughly 10,000 clones, 86% seen only once; the top ten take around 9.8%. This TCR came from a human donor with melanoma. Sequenced material: blood, taken from a patient treated with checkpoint blockade. The rearrangement links TRBV5-1 to TRBJ2-5; D is possibly TRBD1 or TRBD2 (6 bases each). The CDR3 region is CASSFRGLETQYF. CDR3 nucleotide sequence: TGCGCCAGCAGCTTCCGGGGGCTGGAGACCCAGTACTTC.